Following are 10 T cell receptor beta chains from one sample sequenced in a study of identical twins. TCRdb called the 5' RACE reads again in MiXCR, with one record for every CDR3 protein. The sample lists about 700,000 distinct CDR3 sequences, 8.6% seen once, with approximately 0.89% in the top ten. The same sample was also studied in work on yellow fever vaccine responses in identical twins.

Sample: PBMCs. These receptors came from a young woman in good health.

The CDR3 region has the DNA TGCAGCGGTCAACTATCTATGAACACTGAAGCTTTCTTT. This sequence encodes CSGQLSMNTEAFF. The chain combines TRBV29-1 with TRBJ1-1; D is undetermined. The V end was cut by 7 bases, the J end by 0 bases, with 12 bases between. The CDR3 has 13 residues. Germline-derived CDR1 and CDR2 are SQVTM and ANQGSEA.

This clonotype turned up a few times. The rearrangement links TRBV29-1 to TRBJ2-4, with D tentatively TRBD1 (6 bases). V gave up 6 bases and J gave up 7 bases, with 19 bases separating them. Germline values: CDR1 SQVTM, CDR2 ANQGSEA. The CDR3 has 14 amino acids. CDR3 sequence reads: CSVAGVVGRNIQYF. The CDR3 coding sequence is TGCAGCGTCGCAGGGGTTGTTGGTCGGAACATTCAGTACTTC.

This clonotype was recorded at least ten times. The chain recombines TRBV11-2 with TRBJ2-3, with D hard to call. This CDR3 contains 15 residues. In germline, CDR1 is SGHAT, CDR2 FQNNGV. Trimming left V 1 base short and J 3 bases short, with 11 bases between. The CDR3 protein is CASSLAQRRTDTQYF. The CDR3 DNA reads TGTGCCAGCAGCTTAGCTCAGCGTAGGACAGATACGCAGTATTTT.

This chain uses TRBV10-3 with TRBJ2-1; 13 nucleotides agree with TRBD2. The CDR3 runs to 15 residues. After removal of 5 bases from V and 9 bases from J, the junction contained 7 bases not matched to a gene. Germline V gene lookup returns CDR1 ENHRY and CDR2 SYGVKD. CDR3 coding DNA: TGTGCCATCAGTCAACTAGCGGGGGGGGCAAGTGAGCAGTTCTTC. Translation: CAISQLAGGASEQFF.

This clonotype was seen more than once but under ten times. This chain connects TRBV11-3 to TRBJ2-6, with 7 bases that match TRBD1. CDR3 length: 21 amino acids. CDR1 is SGHNT and CDR2 is YENEEA in the germline V gene. With 4 bases clipped from V and 0 bases from J, the junction kept 18 bases outside the gene matches. Written as DNA, the CDR3 is TGTGCCAGCAGCTCCGGGTGGGACAGAGGCAGGATCAACTCTGGGGCCAACGTCCTGACTTTC. This codes for CASSSGWDRGRINSGANVLTF.

This clonotype has a handful of counts. V is TRBV12-3 or TRBV12-4 and J is TRBJ2-1; 13 bases are shared with TRBD2. CDR3 size: 16 residues. Unmatched junction bases numbered 4, after V lost 3 bases and J lost 5 bases. This CDR3 reads CASSFYGLAGDNEQFF. Written as DNA, the CDR3 is TGTGCCAGCAGTTTTTACGGACTAGCGGGAGACAATGAGCAGTTCTTC.

The J gene is TRBJ2-1, the V gene TRBV10-3; 8 bases match TRBD1. CDR1 ENHRY and CDR2 SYGVKD come from the germline V gene. The CDR3 contains 12 residues. Trimming took 3 bases from V and 8 from J; bases not matched to a gene: 0. The CDR3 reads CAISEQGDEQFF. DNA for the CDR3: TGTGCCATCAGTGAACAGGGGGATGAGCAGTTCTTC.

The genes are TRBV27 and TRBJ2-7; D uncertain. In germline, CDR1 is MNHEY, CDR2 SMNVEV (reference sequence). Trimming stripped 0 bases from V and 5 bases from J, with 8 bases between. This CDR3 is 13 amino acids long. The CDR3 nucleotides read TGTGCCAGCAGTTTATCCGGTCAAAACGAGCAGTACTTC. As protein: CASSLSGQNEQYF.

At least ten counts were recorded for this clonotype. V and J are TRBV4-2 and TRBJ1-1, with D possibly TRBD1 on 5 matching bases. The CDR3 runs to 17 residues. V was shortened by 0 bases and J by 0 bases, with 14 bases between the two germline ends. Germline V CDR1 and CDR2: LGHNA, YNFKEQ. The CDR3: CASSQDWGSAMNTEAFF. The CDR3 nucleotides read TGTGCCAGCAGCCAAGATTGGGGGTCCGCAATGAACACTGAAGCTTTCTTT.

The rearrangement joins TRBV6-1 to TRBJ1-1; the match to TRBD1 covers 10 bases. The CDR3 has 17 amino acids. After removal of 1 base from V and 1 base from J, the junction contained 6 bases not matched to a gene. In germline, CDR1 is MNHNS, CDR2 SASEGT. This CDR3 is CASSEELTGGGNTEAFF. As DNA, the CDR3 is TGTGCCAGCAGTGAAGAATTGACAGGGGGCGGGAACACTGAAGCTTTCTTT.